Following are 27 T cell receptor beta chains from one sample sequenced in a study of graft-versus-host responses after intestinal transplantation. The repertoire was sequenced with immunoSEQ multiplex PCR; TCRdb's copy has only in-frame clones and lacks some. There are around 16,000 clones in the sample; 80% to 90% occur only once, and roughly 6% lies in the top ten. The sequenced sample was PBMCs, obtained roughly 110 days after intestinal transplant. Every receptor here comes from a human patient who received an intestinal transplant, so some T cells may come from the graft donor.

The chain is built from TRBV6-1 and TRBJ2-7; no reliable D call. The CDR3 loop spans 10 amino acids. Per germline, CDR1 MNHNS and CDR2 SASEGT. Trimming left V 8 bases short and J 4 bases short, with 6 bases between. The CDR3 DNA reads TGTGCCAGCGCAGTTTACGAGCAGTACTTC. Its protein is CASAVYEQYF.

The chain links TRBV9 to TRBJ2-3; D might be TRBD2 (6 bases). The germline V gene encodes CDR1 SGDLS and CDR2 YYNGEE. The CDR3 is made up of 15 amino acids. Between the trimmed V and J ends, which lost 0 bases and 4 bases, there was a span of 12 bases. The CDR3 nucleotides read TGTGCCAGCAGCGTAGGCGGGAAGACCGCAGATACGCAGTATTTT. This translates into CASSVGGKTADTQYF.

CDR3 nucleotide sequence: TGTGCCAGCAGCCAACCGGGACAGGGGGTCTACGAGCAGTACTTC. Translated: CASSQPGQGVYEQYF. This rearrangement joins TRBV14 to TRBJ2-7, with 11 positions matching TRBD1. This CDR3 contains 15 residues. Germline lookup yields CDR1 SGHDN and CDR2 FVKESK. J lost 3 bases, V lost 2 bases, and 3 bases had no gene match.

The chain has TRBV6-4 and TRBJ2-7; D gene unclear. V gave up 7 bases and J gave up 7 bases, with 8 bases separating them. There are 10 residues in the CDR3. CDR1 is MRHNA, CDR2 SNTAGT, per germline. CDR3 region: CASTNWEQYF. The DNA of the CDR3 is TGTGCCAGCACTAATTGGGAGCAGTACTTC.

The gene calls are TRBV6-1 and TRBJ1-4; D unclear. This CDR3 is built from 15 residues. Trimming cost V 6 bases and J 7 bases, with 18 bases left between them. The germline gives CDR1 MNHNS, CDR2 SASEGT. The CDR3 protein is CASSLALGSGEKLFF. The CDR3 nucleotides are TGTGCCAGCAGCCTCGCATTGGGTTCTGGTGAAAAACTGTTTTTT.

The chain combines TRBV6-4 with TRBJ2-1, with D tentatively TRBD1 or TRBD2 (6 bases each). The germline V gene has CDR1 MRHNA and CDR2 SNTAGT. The V and J ends lost 2 bases and 5 bases respectively, with 13 bases between them. The CDR3 totals 15 residues. Written as DNA, the CDR3 is TGTGCCAGCAGTGACGCAGAAGGGGGGAACAATGAGCAGTTCTTC. It translates to CASSDAEGGNNEQFF.

This rearrangement joins TRBV5-6 to TRBJ1-2; D is unclear. The germline V gene encodes CDR1 SGHDT and CDR2 YYEEEE. CDR3 length: 12 residues. Between the trimmed V and J ends, which lost 1 base and 7 bases, there was a span of 8 bases. CDR3 DNA sequence: TGTGCCAGCAGCTTGATGGGGAGTGGCTACACCTTC. Its protein product is CASSLMGSGYTF.

CDR3: CASSSLFLAGAQETQYF. The CDR3 coding sequence is TGTGCCAGCAGCTCGCTATTCCTAGCGGGAGCCCAAGAGACCCAGTACTTC. J is TRBJ2-5 and V is TRBV5-4; 10 bases match TRBD2. V shed 3 bases and J 1 base; nucleotides not matched to a gene: 9. There are 17 residues in the CDR3. Looked up from germline, CDR1 is SGHNT and CDR2 is YYREEE (reference sequence).

The chain uses TRBV30 and TRBJ2-7, with D unclear. V was trimmed by 4 bases and J by 3 bases, leaving 7 bases between them. The CDR3 has 11 amino acids. CDR1 is GTSNPN, CDR2 SVGIG, per germline (reference sequence). The CDR3: CAWNGGYEQYF. CDR3 DNA: TGTGCCTGGAATGGCGGCTACGAGCAGTACTTC. Full variable domain (rest looked up from reference TRBV30 and TRBJ2-7): SQTIHQWPATLVQPVGSPLSLECTVEGTSNPNLYWYRQAAGRGLQLLFYSVGIGQISSEVPQNLSASRPQDRQFILSSKKLLLSDSGFYLCAWNGGYEQYFGPGTRLTVT.

The chain employs TRBV28 and TRBJ1-3; unclear D gene. Germline lookup yields CDR1 MDHEN and CDR2 SYDVKM. This CDR3 is 15 amino acids long. Trimming left V 6 bases short and J 4 bases short, with 16 bases between. This CDR3 is CASSPGRGAGNTIYF. The CDR3 coding sequence is TGTGCCAGCAGCCCAGGTCGAGGCGCCGGAAACACCATATATTTT. Based on the CDR3 plus reference TRBV28 and TRBJ1-3, the full variable domain is DVKVTQSSRYLVKRTGEKVFLECVQDMDHENMFWYRQDPGLGLRLIYFSYDVKMKEKGDIPEGYSVSREKKERFSLILESASTNQTSMYLCASSPGRGAGNTIYFGEGSWLTVV.

V usage is TRBV5-8 and J usage is TRBJ2-2, with D unclear. CDR3 size: 13 residues. With 0 bases removed from V and 2 bases from J, the gap between germline ends came to 2 bases. Looked up from germline, CDR1 is SGHTS and CDR2 is YDEGEE. CDR3 in amino acids: CASSLDNTGELFF. The CDR3 region has the DNA TGTGCCAGCAGCTTGGACAACACCGGGGAGCTGTTTTTT.

The chain uses TRBV6-6 and TRBJ1-5; possible D gene TRBD1, 5 bases. The CDR3 is made up of 16 amino acids. Trimming removed 5 bases from V and 2 bases from J, with 16 bases in between. The germline CDR1 and CDR2 sequences are MNHNY and SVGAGI (reference sequence). The CDR3 protein is CASSHLRERGNQPQHF. The CDR3 DNA is TGTGCCAGCAGTCATCTCAGGGAAAGGGGCAATCAGCCCCAGCATTTT.

The chain is built from TRBV18 and TRBJ1-1; 7 bases map to TRBD1. This CDR3 spans 15 amino acids. The ends lost 6 bases at V and 2 bases at J; junction bases unmatched: 9. The germline V gene encodes CDR1 KGHSH and CDR2 LQKENI. CDR3 sequence (DNA): TGTGCCAGCTCGCCTAGACAGGGAGACAACACTGAAGCTTTCTTT. This codes for CASSPRQGDNTEAFF.

This rearrangement joins TRBV9 to TRBJ2-4; 8 nucleotides line up with TRBD1. Germline V CDR1 and CDR2: SGDLS, YYNGEE. The CDR3 runs 21 residues. V shed 0 bases, J shed 3 bases, and the junction held 20 bases outside the gene matches. The CDR3 DNA reads TGTGCCAGCAGCGTAGCTCTGGCAGGACAGGGAGGAGGAATGGGCAAAAACATTCAGTACTTC. It specifies CASSVALAGQGGGMGKNIQYF.

This chain joins TRBV6-4 and TRBJ2-3; tentative D call: TRBD1 (5 bases). CDR3 length equals 14 residues. Trimming took off 6 bases at V and 2 bases at J, with 12 bases between the two ends. The V gene's germline CDR1 is MRHNA and CDR2 SNTAGT. The CDR3 nucleotides read TGTGCCAGCAGCCCCACAGGTACCACAGATACGCAGTATTTT. The encoded protein is CASSPTGTTDTQYF.

This rearrangement joins TRBV7-6 to TRBJ2-1; 9 bases align to TRBD2. Germline CDR1 and CDR2: SGHVS and FNYEAQ. Losses at the gene ends were 5 bases for V and 1 base for J; bases not matched to a gene: 9. CDR3 length equals 17 residues. Here the CDR3 reads CASSPYLAGVSYNEQFF. CDR3 sequence (DNA): TGTGCCAGCAGCCCATACTTAGCGGGAGTGTCCTACAATGAGCAGTTCTTC.

The chain joins TRBV5-6 to TRBJ2-3; D is uncertain. Germline V gives CDR1 SGHDT, CDR2 YYEEEE. CDR3 size: 15 residues. The V end was cut by 0 bases, the J end by 6 bases, with 14 bases between. This chain's CDR3 is CASSLEGSTWDTQYF. CDR3 DNA: TGTGCCAGCAGCTTGGAAGGGTCCACCTGGGATACGCAGTATTTT.

The chain joins TRBV11-3 to TRBJ2-4; D remains unclear. Germline CDR1 reads SGHNT; CDR2 reads YENEEA. The CDR3 covers 13 residues. V was cut by 4 bases and J by 8 bases, with 12 bases left in between. This CDR3 is CASSSDPGDIQYF. CDR3 coding DNA: TGTGCCAGCAGCTCCGATCCTGGGGACATTCAGTACTTC.

This clone came up a few times. This chain uses TRBV6-1 with TRBJ1-2, with 8 bases matching TRBD1. The germline CDR1 and CDR2 sequences are MNHNS and SASEGT. The ends lost 0 bases at V and 4 bases at J; junction bases unmatched: 4. The CDR3 loop spans 15 amino acids. The CDR3, as DNA: TGTGCCAGCAGTGAAGCGAGGACAGGGATCTATGGCTACACCTTC. This codes for CASSEARTGIYGYTF.

CDR3 sequence: CASSLVGEQYF. The DNA of the CDR3 is TGTGCCAGCAGCTTGGTGGGAGAGCAGTACTTC. The V and J genes are TRBV5-4 and TRBJ2-7; D gene uncertain. The CDR3 contains 11 residues. In germline, CDR1 is SGHNT, CDR2 YYREEE (reference sequence). V was cut by 0 bases and J by 7 bases, with 5 bases left in between.

In this sample, this clone turned up a few times. The V call is TRBV10-3, the J call TRBJ2-7; 13 bases line up with TRBD2. V shed 2 bases, J shed 2 bases, and the junction held 3 bases outside the gene matches. Germline CDR1 ENHRY, CDR2 SYGVKD. There are 16 residues in the CDR3. The chain's CDR3 is CAISEPGLAGPYEQYF. The DNA of the CDR3 is TGTGCCATCAGTGAGCCGGGACTAGCGGGACCCTACGAGCAGTACTTC.

The chain uses TRBV5-6 and TRBJ2-2, with a possible D match to TRBD2 (6 bases). This CDR3 comprises 14 residues. Trimming took 4 bases from V and 2 from J, leaving 9 bases between them. Per the germline V gene, CDR1 is SGHDT and CDR2 is YYEEEE. The CDR3 reads CASSRGTNTGELFF. CDR3 in DNA: TGTGCCAGCAGCCGCGGGACTAACACCGGGGAGCTGTTTTTT.

This clone was seen more than once but under ten times. The same CDR3 can be traced to other DNA sequences in this sample. J is TRBJ2-7 and V is TRBV4-2; 9 bases line up with TRBD2. CDR1 and CDR2 (germline): LGHNA, YNFKEQ. V lost 6 bases, J lost 1 base, and 4 bases stayed unmatched. The CDR3 covers 14 residues. CDR3 DNA: TGTGCCAGCAGTCCTCTAGCGGGATCCTACGAGCAGTACTTC. Translated, it gives CASSPLAGSYEQYF.

This chain joins TRBV6-5 and TRBJ2-1; tentative D call: TRBD1 (5 bases). This CDR3 contains 13 residues. With 4 bases removed from V and 3 bases from J, the gap between germline ends came to 7 bases. CDR1 and CDR2 (germline): MNHEY, SVGAGI. This chain's CDR3 is CASSLQVYNEQFF. Here the CDR3 DNA reads TGTGCCAGCAGTTTACAGGTCTACAATGAGCAGTTCTTC.

Written as DNA, the CDR3 is TGTGCCACCAGCGGGGACTTGGGACTTGGCTACGAGCAGTACTTC. It translates to CATSGDLGLGYEQYF. The V gene is TRBV15, the J gene TRBJ2-7; TRBD2 is a possible D gene (6 bases). Germline V gene data show CDR1 as LNHNV and CDR2 as YYDKDF (reference sequence). The CDR3 runs 15 residues. The ends were cut back, 5 bases at V and 3 bases at J, with 17 bases in the middle.

The V call is TRBV10-3, the J call TRBJ1-5, with D uncertain. CDR3 length equals 18 residues. Trimming left V 0 bases short and J 2 bases short, with 17 bases between. CDR1 is ENHRY, CDR2 SYGVKD, per germline. The CDR3: CAISESWVAVYGNQPQHF. In nucleotides, the CDR3 is TGTGCCATCAGTGAGTCGTGGGTGGCAGTTTATGGCAATCAGCCCCAGCATTTT.

This chain uses TRBV4-1 with TRBJ1-5; 7 bases agree with TRBD1. The CDR3 spans 19 residues. Losses at the gene ends were 2 bases for V and 5 bases for J; bases not matched to a gene: 18. CDR1 MGHRA and CDR2 YSYEKL come from the germline V gene. CDR3: CASSQTKRPSGTADQPQHF. Written as DNA, the CDR3 is TGCGCCAGCAGCCAAACCAAGAGGCCTTCCGGGACAGCGGATCAGCCCCAGCATTTT.